Below, one T cell receptor beta chain is given with its context. Germline CDR1 and CDR2: SGHTA and FQGTGA. This CDR3 comprises 16 residues. V lost 0 bases, J lost 0 bases, and 9 bases lay in between. These data come from a study of shared clonotypes between healthy human individuals. The overall study: Serving as donors were two women and three men, whose ages spanned 18 to 49.

Splitting the CD4+ cells yielded a CD45RA+ naive subset and a CD45RA-negative memory subset. It was at deep level that the assay was run. Data came from immunoSEQ multiplex PCR; TCRdb stores just in-frame clones and leaves some out. The table lists more than 900,000 clones, roughly 74% of them singletons, with 0.5% to 0.65% in the top ten. The sample comprised memory CD4+ T cells from PBMCs. Subset reported: CD45RA-negative fraction. V and J are TRBV7-3 and TRBJ2-1; D remains ambiguous. The receptor comes from a man aged 18 to 35 in good health. Some clones in this sample may be carry-over from other donors' samples. CDR3 region: CASSLTWSDSYNEQFF. The CDR3 region has the DNA TGTGCCAGCAGCTTAACGTGGAGCGACTCCTACAATGAGCAGTTCTTC.